A selection of T cell receptor beta chains follows, all from one sample in a study of cytomegalovirus exposure and HLA in healthy donors. This table comes from immunoSEQ multiplex PCR, and its TCRdb copy is limited to in-frame clones, with some not included. The top ten hold about 5% of the sample, which has 99,000 or so clones, around 9.1% seen once. What was sequenced was PBMCs. All receptors come from a man aged 40-55 years in good health and CMV-seropositive. CDR3s include the opening cysteine and the closing phenylalanine or tryptophan.

TRBV5-1,CASSLFPGTGAYEQYF
TRBV7-8,CASRRTASGNTIYF
TRBV9,CASSARTGIGTGNTIYF
TRBV5-6,CASSFGLGRNIQYF
TRBV25-1,CATAQGYNEQFF
TRBV28,CASRSVYYGYTF
TRBV7-9,CASSLGGDGEQFF
TRBV11-2,CASTSRTENTGELFF
TRBV7-9,CASSLGAGTGLVAFF
TRBV5-5,CASSILGLAGRLRETQYF
TRBV9,CASSGEDSSYNEQFF
TRBV9,CASSVDGTSGTDTQYF
TRBV13,CASSLKPDTQYF
TRBV6-1,CASLRTTGETQYF
TRBV28,CASSLMDRGSTGELFF
TRBV9,CASSVDGRETSTDTQYF
TRBV5-1,CASSLGVSVETQYF
TRBV9,CASSVRSGRYYEQYF
TRBV30,CAWSVRWAYNYNEQFF
TRBV7-2,CASSLSRGKNTEAFF
TRBV18,CANSLAGGRAGELFF
TRBV4-1,CASSPEGAIGRLEQYF
TRBV29-1,CSVEARDTEAFF
TRBV19,CASSTPPGQRSNYEQYF
TRBV6-6,CASSYSRANTEAFF
TRBV6-6,CASTPGGTVNYGYTF
TRBV5-6,CASIEQRGTGRDNSPLHF
TRBV11-2,CASSLRTSNTEAFF
TRBV7-8,CASSHRGSNQPQHF
TRBV5-1,CASSPTAGLSETQYF
TRBV7-2,CASGSSTNYGYTF
TRBV11-2,CASSLGTSGRRGETQYF
TRBV9,CASSVEGQGVYEQYF
TRBV10-2,CARKLAGGPYEQYF
TRBV10-1,CASRSGGSGSEQYF